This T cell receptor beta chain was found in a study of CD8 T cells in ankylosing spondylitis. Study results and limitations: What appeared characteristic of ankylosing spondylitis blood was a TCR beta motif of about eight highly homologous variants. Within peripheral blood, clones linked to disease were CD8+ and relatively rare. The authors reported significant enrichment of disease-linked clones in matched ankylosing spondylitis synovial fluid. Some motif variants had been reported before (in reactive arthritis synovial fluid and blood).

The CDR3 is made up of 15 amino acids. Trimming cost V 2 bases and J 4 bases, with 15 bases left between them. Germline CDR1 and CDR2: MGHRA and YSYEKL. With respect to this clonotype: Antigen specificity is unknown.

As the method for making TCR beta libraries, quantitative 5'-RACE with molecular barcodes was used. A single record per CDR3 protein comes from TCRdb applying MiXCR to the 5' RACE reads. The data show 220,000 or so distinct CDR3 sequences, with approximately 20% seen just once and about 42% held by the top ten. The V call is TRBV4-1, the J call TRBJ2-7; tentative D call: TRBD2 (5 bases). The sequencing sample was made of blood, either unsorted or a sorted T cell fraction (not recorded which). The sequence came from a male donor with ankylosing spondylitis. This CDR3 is CASSQSRSGLYEQYF. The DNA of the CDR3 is TGCGCCAGCAGCCAAAGCCGTTCGGGGTTATACGAGCAGTACTTC.